This T cell receptor beta chain was retrieved from a study of blood T cell repertoires in COVID-19. About the study: PBMCs, B-cell-depleted T cells, or T cells provided the cDNA or gDNA that made up the material.

Assay used: immunoSEQ multiplex PCR; TCRdb lists only in-frame clones, some missing. Altogether 85,000 to 120,000 clones are present, 70% to 90% being singletons, with the ten largest covering more than 9%. This clonotype was obtained from a man aged 40-49 years with active or convalescent COVID-19. Sequencing was done on a sample of peripheral blood.

DNA of the CDR3: TGTGCCAGCAGCTTAGTTTTCGGCATTGGCGGGGGGGCCGGAGAGCAGTACTTC. Amino acids: CASSLVFGIGGGAGEQYF. The chain has TRBV7-3 and TRBJ2-7, with 9 bases matching TRBD2. This CDR3 is built from 18 residues. V shed 2 bases and J 7 bases; nucleotides not matched to a gene: 18. Germline assignment: CDR1 SGHTA and CDR2 FQGTGA.